This T cell receptor (beta chain) comes out of a study of read filtering for tumor transcriptome and immune sequencing. Per the germline V gene, CDR1 is SGHRS and CDR2 is YFSETQ. This CDR3 region has 18 residues. This clonotype showed up just once. One end of the junction does not line up with germline, which may come from a read error. This library used approximately 370 ng RNA and molecular barcoded adaptors spanning alpha/delta and beta/gamma chains. TCRdb processed the reads anew with MiXCR; each CDR3 protein has one entry. The sample shows 35,000 to 40,000 distinct CDR3 sequences, 14% of them seen only once.

J is TRBJ2-1 and V is TRBV5-1, with 10 positions matching TRBD2. Source material: a population of CD138-negative cells sorted from bone marrow. The TCR originated in a donor aged 40 or over with multiple myeloma. This CDR3 reads CASSLGGLAGDPYNGQFF. DNA for the CDR3: TGCGCCAGCAGCTTGGGCGGTCTAGCGGGGGACCCCTACAATGGGCAGTTCTTC.